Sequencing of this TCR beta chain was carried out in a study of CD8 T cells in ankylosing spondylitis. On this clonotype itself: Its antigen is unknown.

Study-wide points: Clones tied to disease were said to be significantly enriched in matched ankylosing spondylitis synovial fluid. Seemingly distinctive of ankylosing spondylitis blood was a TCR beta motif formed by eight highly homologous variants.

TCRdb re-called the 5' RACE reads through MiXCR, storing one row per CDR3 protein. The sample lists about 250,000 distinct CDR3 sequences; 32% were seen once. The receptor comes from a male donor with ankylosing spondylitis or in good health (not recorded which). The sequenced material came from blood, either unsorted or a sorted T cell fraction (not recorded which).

CDR3 coding DNA: TGCAGTGCTAGAGCTTCGCAAGAGACCCAGTACTTC. Amino acid sequence: CSARASQETQYF. V usage is TRBV20-1 and J usage is TRBJ2-5; D gene uncertain. The V and J ends lost 1 base and 2 bases respectively, with 5 bases between them. The CDR3 is made up of 12 amino acids. Germline CDR1 DFQATT, CDR2 SNEGSKA (reference sequence).